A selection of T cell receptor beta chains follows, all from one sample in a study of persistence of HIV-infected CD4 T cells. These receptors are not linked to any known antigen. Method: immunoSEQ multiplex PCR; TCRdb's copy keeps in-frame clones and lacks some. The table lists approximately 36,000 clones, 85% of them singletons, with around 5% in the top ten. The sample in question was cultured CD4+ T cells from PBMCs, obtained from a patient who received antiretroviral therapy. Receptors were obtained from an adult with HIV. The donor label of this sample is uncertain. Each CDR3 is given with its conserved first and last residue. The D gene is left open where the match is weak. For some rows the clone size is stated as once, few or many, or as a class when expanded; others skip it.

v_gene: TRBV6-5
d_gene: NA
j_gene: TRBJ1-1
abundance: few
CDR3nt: TGTGCCAGCAGTTACTTGGGTGCGGTGAACACTGAAGCTTTCTTT
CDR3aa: CASSYLGAVNTEAFF

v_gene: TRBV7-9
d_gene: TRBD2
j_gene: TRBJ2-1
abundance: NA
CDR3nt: TGTGCCAGCAGCTCCCTAGCGGGGGCCTACAATGAGCAGTTCTTC
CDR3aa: CASSSLAGAYNEQFF

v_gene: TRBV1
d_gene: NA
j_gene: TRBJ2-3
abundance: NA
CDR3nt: TGCACCAGCAGCCACGGCCAAGGACTAGCGGGGGGGTTGAGCACAGATACGCAGTATTTT
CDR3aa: CTSSHGQGLAGGLSTDTQYF

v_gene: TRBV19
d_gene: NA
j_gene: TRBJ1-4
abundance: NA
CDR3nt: TGTGCCAGTTTCGAGAGAACTAATGAAAAACTGTTTTTT
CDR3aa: CASFERTNEKLFF

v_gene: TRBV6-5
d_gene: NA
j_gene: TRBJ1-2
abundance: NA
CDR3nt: TGTGCCAGCAGGAGTGAACAGACAGGCGCCTATGGCTACACCTTC
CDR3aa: CASRSEQTGAYGYTF

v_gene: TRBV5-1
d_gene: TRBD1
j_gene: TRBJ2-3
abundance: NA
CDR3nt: TGCGCCAGCAGCCGAGGGGGCGATACGCAGTATTTT
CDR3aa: CASSRGGDTQYF

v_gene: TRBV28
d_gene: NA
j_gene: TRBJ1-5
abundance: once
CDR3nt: TGTGCCAGCAGTTTGGGTGAGCAGGCCAGTTACAATCAGCCCCAGCATTTT
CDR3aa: CASSLGEQASYNQPQHF

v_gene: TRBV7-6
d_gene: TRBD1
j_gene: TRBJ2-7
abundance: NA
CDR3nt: TGTGCCAGCAGCGGACAGGGCTCCTACGAGCAGTACTTC
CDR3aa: CASSGQGSYEQYF

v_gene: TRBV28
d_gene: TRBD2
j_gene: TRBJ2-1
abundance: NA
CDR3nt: TGTGCCAGCAGGAAGCCCGGGGGGGCCAAGAATGAGCAGTTCTTC
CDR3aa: CASRKPGGAKNEQFF

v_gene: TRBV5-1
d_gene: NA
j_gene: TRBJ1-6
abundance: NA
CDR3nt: TGCGCCAGCAGCTTGGAGGGGCCAATTCGGTCCAATTCACCCCTCCACTTT
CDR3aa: CASSLEGPIRSNSPLHF

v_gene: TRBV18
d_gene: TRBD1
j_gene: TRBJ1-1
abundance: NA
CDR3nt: TGTGCCAGCTCACCAGCGGACAGGGCCCCCGCGGTGAACACTGAAGCTTTCTTT
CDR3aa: CASSPADRAPAVNTEAFF

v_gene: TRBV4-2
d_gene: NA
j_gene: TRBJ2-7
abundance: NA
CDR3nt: TGTGCCAGCAGCCAGGGGGGCAGGGGTTTATACGAGCAGTACTTC
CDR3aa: CASSQGGRGLYEQYF

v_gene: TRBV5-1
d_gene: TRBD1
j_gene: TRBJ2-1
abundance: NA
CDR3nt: TGCGCCAGCAGCTTAACAGGGGTACATGAGCAGTTCTTC
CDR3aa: CASSLTGVHEQFF

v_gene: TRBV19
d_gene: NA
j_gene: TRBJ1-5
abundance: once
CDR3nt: TGTGCCAGTAGTCGCAGGGAAAGCAATCAGCCCCAGCATTTT
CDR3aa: CASSRRESNQPQHF

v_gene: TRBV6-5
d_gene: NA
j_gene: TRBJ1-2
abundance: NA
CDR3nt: TGTGCCAGCAGTAAACAGGGTTATGGCTACACCTTC
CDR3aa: CASSKQGYGYTF

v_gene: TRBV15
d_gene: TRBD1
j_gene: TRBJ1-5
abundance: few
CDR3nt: TGTGCCACCAGCTGGACAGGTAGCAATCAGCCCCAGCATTTT
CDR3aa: CATSWTGSNQPQHF

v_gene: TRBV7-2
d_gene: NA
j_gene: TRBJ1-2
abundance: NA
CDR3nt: TGTGCCAGCAGCCTAGGGCTCGTTTTGCCCAACTATGGCTACACCTTC
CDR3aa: CASSLGLVLPNYGYTF

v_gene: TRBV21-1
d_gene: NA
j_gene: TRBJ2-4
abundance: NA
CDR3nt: TGTGCCAGCCCTCATCCAGGGGAAGCCAAAAACATTCAGTACTTC
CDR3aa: CASPHPGEAKNIQYF

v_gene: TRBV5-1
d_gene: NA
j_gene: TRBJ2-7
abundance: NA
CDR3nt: TGCGCCAGCAGCTTGGAAGGTTACGAGCAGTACTTC
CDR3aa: CASSLEGYEQYF

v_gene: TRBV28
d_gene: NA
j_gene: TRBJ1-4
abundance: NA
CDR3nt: TGTGCCAGCAGTTTACCGGGATCAACTAATGAAAAACTGTTTTTT
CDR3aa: CASSLPGSTNEKLFF

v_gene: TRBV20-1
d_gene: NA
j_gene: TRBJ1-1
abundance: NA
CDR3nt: TGCAGGCCTTTGGGCAACACTGAAGCTTTCTTT
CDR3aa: CRPLGNTEAFF

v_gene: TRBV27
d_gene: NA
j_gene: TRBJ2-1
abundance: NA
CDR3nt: TGTGCCAGCATCGGGGCTACCTATAGCTCCTACAATGAGCAGTTCTTC
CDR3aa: CASIGATYSSYNEQFF

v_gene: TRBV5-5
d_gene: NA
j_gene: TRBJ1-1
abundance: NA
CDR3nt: TGTGCCAGCAGCTTGGAGGGAGGGACTGAAGCTTTCTTT
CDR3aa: CASSLEGGTEAFF

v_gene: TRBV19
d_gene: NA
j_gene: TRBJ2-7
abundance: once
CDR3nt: TGTGCCAGTAGTATACACCGGGACAACTCCTACGAGCAGTACTTC
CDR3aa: CASSIHRDNSYEQYF

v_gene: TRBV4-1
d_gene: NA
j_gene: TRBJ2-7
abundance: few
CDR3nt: TGCGCCAGCAGCCAGGGGGACGTGGGCGAGCAGTACTTC
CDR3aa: CASSQGDVGEQYF

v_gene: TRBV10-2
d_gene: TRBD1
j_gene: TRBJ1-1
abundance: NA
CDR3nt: TGCGCCAGCAGTCGACAGGGGGCAGGAACTGAAGCTTTCTTT
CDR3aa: CASSRQGAGTEAFF

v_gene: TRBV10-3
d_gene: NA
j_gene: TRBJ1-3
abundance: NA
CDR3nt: TGTGCCATCAGTGTTGGGGGAACAGTCTCTGGAAACACCATATATTTT
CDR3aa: CAISVGGTVSGNTIYF

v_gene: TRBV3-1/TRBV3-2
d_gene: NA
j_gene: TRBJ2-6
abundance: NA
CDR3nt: TGTGCCAGCAGCCCCCGGACCGCCACTGGGGCCAACGTCCTGACTTTC
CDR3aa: CASSPRTATGANVLTF

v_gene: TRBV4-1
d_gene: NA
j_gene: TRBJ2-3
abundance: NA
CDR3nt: TGCGCCAGCAGCCTACAGGGTACAATTTTGGCAGATACGCAGTATTTT
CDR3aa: CASSLQGTILADTQYF

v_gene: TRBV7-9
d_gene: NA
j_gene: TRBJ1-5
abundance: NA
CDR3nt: TGTGCCAGCAGCTTAGATGCTATCCCTCAGCCCCAGCATTTT
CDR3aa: CASSLDAIPQPQHF

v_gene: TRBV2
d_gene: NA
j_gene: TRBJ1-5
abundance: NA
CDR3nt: TGTGCCAGCAGTGAGGGGTTCGGGAATCAGCCCCAGCATTTT
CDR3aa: CASSEGFGNQPQHF

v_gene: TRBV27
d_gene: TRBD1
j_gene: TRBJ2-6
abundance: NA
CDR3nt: TGTGCCAGCAGCTTTCGAGGGACAGGGGGCTCTGGGGCCAACGTCCTGACTTTC
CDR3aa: CASSFRGTGGSGANVLTF

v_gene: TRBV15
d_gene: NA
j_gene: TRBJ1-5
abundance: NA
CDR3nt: TGTGCCACCAGCAGAGATGGGCCCCAGCATTTT
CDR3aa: CATSRDGPQHF

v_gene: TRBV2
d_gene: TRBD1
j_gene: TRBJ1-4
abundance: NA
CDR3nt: TGTGCCAGCAGGCTCTCAGGGGGCCTAACTAATGAAAAACTGTTTTTT
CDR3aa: CASRLSGGLTNEKLFF

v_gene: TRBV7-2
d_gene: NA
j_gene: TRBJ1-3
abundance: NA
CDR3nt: TGTGCCAGCAGCTTAGACTACTGGGACCCGAACTCTGGAAACACCATATATTTT
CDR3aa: CASSLDYWDPNSGNTIYF

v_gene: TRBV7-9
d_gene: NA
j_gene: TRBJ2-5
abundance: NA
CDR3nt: TGTGCCAGCAGCTTAGGACGATTCCAAGAGACCCAGTACTTC
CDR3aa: CASSLGRFQETQYF

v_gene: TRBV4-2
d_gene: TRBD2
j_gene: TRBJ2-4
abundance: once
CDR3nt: TGTGCCAGCAGCCTACCGGCGGGGGGGGGCAAAAACATTCAGTACTTC
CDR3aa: CASSLPAGGGKNIQYF

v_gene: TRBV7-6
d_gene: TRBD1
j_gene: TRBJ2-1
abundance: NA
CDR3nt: TGTGCCAGCAGTCGCCAGGGGGCCTACAATGAGCAGTTCTTC
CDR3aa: CASSRQGAYNEQFF

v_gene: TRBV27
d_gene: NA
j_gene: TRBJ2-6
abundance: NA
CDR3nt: TGTGCCAGCAGTTCTAAGGGTCGTACTGGGGCCAACGTCCTGACTTTC
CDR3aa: CASSSKGRTGANVLTF

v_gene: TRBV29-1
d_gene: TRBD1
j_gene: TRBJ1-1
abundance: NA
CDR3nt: TGCAGCGCGCAGGGGGCGCGGGGTGTCGAAGCTTTCTTT
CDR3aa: CSAQGARGVEAFF

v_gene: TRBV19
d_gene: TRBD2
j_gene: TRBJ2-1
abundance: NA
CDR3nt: TGTGCCAGTAGTATAGGGACTAGCGGGGGGCCCTACAATGAGCAGTTCTTC
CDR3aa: CASSIGTSGGPYNEQFF

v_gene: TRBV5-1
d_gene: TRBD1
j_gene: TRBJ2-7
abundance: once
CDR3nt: TGCGCCAGCAGCCCACAGGGGCACTCCTACGAGCAGTACTTC
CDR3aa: CASSPQGHSYEQYF

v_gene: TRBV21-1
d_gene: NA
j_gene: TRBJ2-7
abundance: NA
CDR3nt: TGTGCCAGCAGGGCTAGCGGGATGAGGCACGAGCAGTACTTC
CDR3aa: CASRASGMRHEQYF

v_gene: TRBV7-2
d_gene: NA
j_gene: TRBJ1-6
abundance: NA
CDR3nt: TGTGCCAGCAGCAACGTTGTCGTCTCCTCCTATAATTCACCCCTCCACTTT
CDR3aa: CASSNVVVSSYNSPLHF

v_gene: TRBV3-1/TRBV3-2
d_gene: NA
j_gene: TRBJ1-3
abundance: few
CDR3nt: TGTGCCAGCAGCTGGGACACCGGCTCTGGAAACACCATATATTTT
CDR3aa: CASSWDTGSGNTIYF

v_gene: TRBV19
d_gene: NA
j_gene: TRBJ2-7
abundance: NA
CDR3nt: TGTGCCAGTAGTATCAGCACAGGGATTCCGTACTTC
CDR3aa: CASSISTGIPYF

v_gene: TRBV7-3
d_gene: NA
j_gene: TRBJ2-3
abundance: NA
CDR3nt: TGTGCCAGCAGCTCTAGGGGCTCAGATACGCAGTATTTT
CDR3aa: CASSSRGSDTQYF

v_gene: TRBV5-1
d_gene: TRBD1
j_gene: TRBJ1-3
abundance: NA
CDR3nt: TGCGCCAGCAGCTTGGATCGGACAGGCCCTGGGGGAAACACCATATATTTT
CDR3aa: CASSLDRTGPGGNTIYF

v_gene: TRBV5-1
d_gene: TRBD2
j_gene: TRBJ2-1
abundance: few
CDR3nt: TGCGCCAGCAGCTTGAACCTAGCGGGGGGGGATGAGCAGTTCTTC
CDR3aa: CASSLNLAGGDEQFF

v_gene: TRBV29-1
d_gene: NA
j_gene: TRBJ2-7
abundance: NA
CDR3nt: TGCAGCGTTGCAGGTCAGGGGCTTACGGGAAGGAGCTACGAGCAGTACTTC
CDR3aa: CSVAGQGLTGRSYEQYF

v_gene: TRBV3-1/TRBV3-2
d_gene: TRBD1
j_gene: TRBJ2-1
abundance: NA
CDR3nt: TGTGCCAGCAGCCGCTTGTCGGGACAGGGATATGTAAATGAGCAGTTCTTC
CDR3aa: CASSRLSGQGYVNEQFF